These 27 T cell receptor beta chains were sequenced from one sample in a study of metastatic and nonmetastatic thyroid tumors. TCRdb called clones again from the PCR reads with MiXCR. Of roughly 14,000 clones detected, approximately 35% appear once; the ten largest clones hold 11%. Thyroid surgery had not been preceded by any treatment in any patient. Sample: tumor tissue. Receptors originate from a male donor with papillary thyroid cancer or a benign thyroid nodule (not recorded which). Some clones in this sample may be carry-over from other donors' samples.

This clone was found many times. The rearrangement links TRBV27 to TRBJ1-2; 7 nucleotides agree with TRBD1. The V gene end was trimmed by 5 bases and the J gene end by 8 bases; junction bases not matched to a gene: 8. The CDR3 is 13 residues long. Germline V gene lookup returns CDR1 MNHEY and CDR2 SMNVEV (reference sequence). CDR3 in DNA: TGTGCCAGCAGTGCGACAGGGTACCGAGGCTACACCTTC. Its translation: CASSATGYRGYTF.

In its sample, this clone ranks as medium-sized (0.01 to 0.1%). The chain has TRBV20-1 and TRBJ2-7, with TRBD1 identical over 7 bases. This CDR3 is 14 amino acids long. Germline-derived CDR1 and CDR2 are DFQATT and SNEGSKA (reference sequence). Trimming at V came to 7 bases and at J to 0 bases, leaving 9 bases not matched to a gene. CDR3 sequence (DNA): TGCAGTGGTACTGGACAGGCGAGCTCCTACGAGCAGTACTTC. Its protein product is CSGTGQASSYEQYF.

In this sample, this clone turned up many times. CDR3 nucleotide sequence: TGCAGTGCTAGAGACCAGGGTTTAACAGATACGCAGTATTTT. It translates to CSARDQGLTDTQYF. The chain employs TRBV20-1 and TRBJ2-3; possible D gene TRBD1, 5 bases. V was pared by 0 bases and J by 3 bases, with 10 bases between. The CDR3 is 14 residues long. Germline loops: CDR1 DFQATT, CDR2 SNEGSKA (reference sequence).

Worth noting for this clone: The junction shows a germline mismatch at one end, possibly a read error. The V gene is TRBV5-1, the J gene TRBJ1-2; D unclear. The CDR3 is 15 amino acids. Per the germline V gene, CDR1 is SGHRS and CDR2 is YFSETQ. CDR3 sequence reads: CASRQITSGPNGYNF. The CDR3 bases are TGCGCCAGCAGGCAGATAACCAGTGGTCCTAATGGCTACAACTTC.

This clone is classed as medium-sized. V is TRBV5-1 and J is TRBJ2-7, with D possibly TRBD1 on 6 matching bases. Per germline, CDR1 SGHRS and CDR2 YFSETQ. This CDR3 spans 15 amino acids. V lost 3 bases and J lost 3, with 16 bases in between. CDR3 DNA: TGCGCCAGCAGCTCGGAACAGGGAGAACTCTACGAGCAGTACTTC. Amino acid sequence: CASSSEQGELYEQYF.

Many counts were recorded for this clone. The chain is built from TRBV5-1 and TRBJ1-5, with a possible D match to TRBD1 (5 bases). V was pared by 3 bases and J by 5 bases, with 9 bases between. The CDR3 runs to 13 residues. Germline V gene data show CDR1 as SGHRS and CDR2 as YFSETQ. CDR3 sequence reads: CASSSDRDQPQHF. The CDR3 region has the DNA TGCGCCAGCAGCTCCGACAGAGATCAGCCCCAGCATTTT.

This clone rates as medium-sized (0.01 to 0.1%). V and J are TRBV18 and TRBJ2-2; D unclear. The V and J ends lost 0 bases and 6 bases respectively, with 5 bases between them. Germline assignment: CDR1 KGHSH and CDR2 LQKENI. The CDR3 runs to 13 residues. CDR3 in amino acids: CASSPPNSGELFF. DNA for the CDR3: TGTGCCAGCTCACCACCGAATTCCGGGGAGCTGTTTTTT.

This clone has only a few counts. At one end the junction does not follow the germline gene, possibly because of a read error. Additional DNA sequences in this sample encode the identical CDR3. The V and J genes are TRBV7-9 and TRBJ2-3; D is uncertain. The germline V gene has CDR1 SEHNR and CDR2 FQNEAQ (reference sequence). This CDR3 is built from 12 residues. CDR3 loop: CASSLADGRWYF. CDR3 nucleotide sequence: TGTGCCAGTAGCTTAGCTGACGGAAGGTGGTATTTT.

This chain's CDR3 is CASMTGGTVAGSDEQFF. The CDR3 DNA is TGTGCCAGTATGACCGGGGGCACGGTAGCGGGATCGGATGAGCAGTTCTTC. The rearrangement links TRBV19 to TRBJ2-1; 8 bases map to TRBD2. V lost 7 bases and J lost 8; bases outside the gene matches: 19. There are 17 residues in the CDR3. CDR1 and CDR2 from the germline V gene are LNHDA and SQIVND (reference sequence).

This clone was recorded a few times. The rearrangement joins TRBV28 to TRBJ1-2; no firm D call. This CDR3 is 12 amino acids long. CDR1 is MDHEN and CDR2 is SYDVKM in the germline V gene. The V end lost 8 bases, the J end lost 2 bases, and 9 bases lay between the germline ends. The CDR3 sequence: CASEEENYGYTF. For the CDR3, the DNA is TGTGCCAGCGAGGAGGAGAACTATGGCTACACCTTC.

The V gene is TRBV18, the J gene TRBJ2-6; TRBD1 is a possible D gene (5 bases). This CDR3 comprises 17 residues. Trimming left V 0 bases short and J 0 bases short, with 9 bases between. The germline CDR1 and CDR2 sequences are KGHSH and LQKENI. In DNA, the CDR3 is TGTGCCAGCTCACCACCGCGACAGCTCTCTGGGGCCAACGTCCTGACTTTC. This sequence encodes CASSPPRQLSGANVLTF.

This clone was observed a handful of times. This chain connects TRBV27 to TRBJ2-1; TRBD1 aligns across 9 bases. Germline loops: CDR1 MNHEY, CDR2 SMNVEV (reference sequence). The J segment lost 14 bases and the V segment lost 6 bases, leaving 17 bases of the junction unmatched. CDR3 size: 15 residues. CDR3 nucleotide sequence: TGTGCCAGCAGACGGACAGGGGCGAGGACCAGCGGGAAGTTCTTC. This translates into CASRRTGARTSGKFF.

This clone is hyperexpanded by share. The chain combines TRBV9 with TRBJ2-7, with 7 positions matching TRBD2. With V trimmed by 4 bases and J by 3 bases, 7 bases remained unmatched. Germline CDR1 reads SGDLS; CDR2 reads YYNGEE. The CDR3 is 14 amino acids. CDR3 sequence: CASSPRTSDYEQYF. The CDR3 nucleotides are TGTGCCAGCAGCCCTCGGACTAGTGACTACGAGCAGTACTTC.

This clone is medium-sized within its sample. V is TRBV20-1 and J is TRBJ2-3; TRBD2 matches 10 bases. The CDR3 covers 13 residues. Unmatched junction bases numbered 6, after V lost 7 bases and J lost 5 bases. Germline V CDR1 and CDR2: DFQATT, SNEGSKA (reference sequence). The CDR3 DNA reads TGCAGTGGGGGGACTAGCGTAGGAGATACGCAGTATTTT. Translating it yields CSGGTSVGDTQYF.

This clone was found a few times. CDR3 nucleotide sequence: TGTGCCATCAGTGAGTCGCTATGGGTTTTAAGCGGCTACACCTTC. Translating gives CAISESLWVLSGYTF. This rearrangement joins TRBV10-3 to TRBJ1-2; no firm D call. Deletions cut 0 bases from V and 8 bases from J, with 16 bases between. This CDR3 is built from 15 residues. Per the germline V gene, CDR1 is ENHRY and CDR2 is SYGVKD.

For this clone: At one boundary the junction diverges from the germline segment, which might be a read error. V and J are TRBV7-3 and TRBJ2-1, with 11 nucleotides matching TRBD1. The CDR3 runs to 16 residues. Germline CDR1 reads SGHTA; CDR2 reads FQGTGA. CDR3 protein: CASMPKWDRGDNEHFF. CDR3 bases: TGTGCCAGCATGCCTAAATGGGACAGGGGGGACAATGAGCATTTCTTC.

This clone showed up many times. The J gene is TRBJ2-7, the V gene TRBV12-5; 8 positions agree with TRBD2. V was pared by 2 bases and J by 6 bases, with 9 bases of the junction left unmatched. The V gene's germline CDR1 is LGHNT and CDR2 FRNRAP. This CDR3 contains 15 residues. The DNA of the CDR3 is TGTGCTAGTGGTTTGCGGGGGACTAGTCTGGTCGAGCAGTACTTC. Its translation: CASGLRGTSLVEQYF.

This clone occurred a few times. The chain is built from TRBV27 and TRBJ2-7, with TRBD1 matching 10 bases. The CDR3 contains 14 residues. V lost 6 bases and J lost 3; bases outside the gene matches: 5. Germline CDR1 reads MNHEY; CDR2 reads SMNVEV (reference sequence). The CDR3 sequence: CASRPGQGSYEQYF. CDR3 DNA: TGTGCCAGCAGGCCGGGACAGGGGAGCTACGAGCAGTACTTC.

This clone qualifies as medium-sized. The chain recombines TRBV3-1 with TRBJ2-2, with unresolved D. The V gene's germline CDR1 is LGHDT and CDR2 YNNKEL (reference sequence). The CDR3 has 15 residues. The V end was cut by 4 bases, the J end by 6 bases, with 15 bases between. The chain's CDR3 is CASSRRAKGAGELFF. Here the CDR3 DNA reads TGTGCCAGCAGCCGCCGGGCCAAAGGCGCCGGGGAGCTGTTTTTT.

The J gene is TRBJ2-7, the V gene TRBV7-9; D is perhaps TRBD1 (6 bases). The CDR3 is 14 amino acids. With 4 bases removed from V and 6 bases from J, the gap between germline ends came to 16 bases. Per germline, CDR1 SEHNR and CDR2 FQNEAQ (reference sequence). The DNA for the CDR3 is TGTGCCAGCAGCTCCGTAACAGGGTCAGGCGAGCAGTACTTC. Protein product: CASSSVTGSGEQYF.

This clone was recorded many times. The chain has TRBV12-3 or TRBV12-4 and TRBJ2-6; D not certain. The CDR3 runs 21 residues. V was pared by 2 bases and J by 0 bases, with 23 bases between. Written as DNA, the CDR3 is TGTGCCAGCAGTTTAAGGGCCCACACCCTCGTGGGTAGCTCTGGGGCCAACGTCCTGACTTTC. It is translated as CASSLRAHTLVGSSGANVLTF.

The chain couples TRBV9 to TRBJ2-2; D is perhaps TRBD1 (5 bases). CDR3 length: 14 residues. With 5 bases removed from V and 2 bases from J, the gap between germline ends came to 10 bases. Germline V gives CDR1 SGDLS, CDR2 YYNGEE. DNA for the CDR3: TGTGCCAGCAGGGGGTGGACAAACACCGGGGAGCTGTTTTTT. It specifies CASRGWTNTGELFF.

The chain couples TRBV6-2 or TRBV6-3 to TRBJ2-7; 10 bases are shared with TRBD1. This CDR3 spans 13 amino acids. Germline trimming cut 6 bases from V and 5 bases from J; bases unmatched to any gene: 4. Germline V gene data show CDR1 as MNHEY and CDR2 as SVGEGT. The CDR3 loop reads CASSPGTGDEQYF. The CDR3 region has the DNA TGTGCCAGCAGCCCAGGGACAGGGGACGAGCAGTACTTC.

The chain links TRBV6-2 or TRBV6-3 to TRBJ2-7; 9 bases agree with TRBD2. The germline CDR1 and CDR2 sequences are MNHEY and SVGEGT. V dropped 2 bases and J dropped 2; count of bases not matched to a gene: 4. The CDR3 is made up of 15 amino acids. CDR3 region: CASSYAGGPTYEQYF. The CDR3 DNA reads as TGTGCCAGCAGTTACGCGGGGGGGCCCACCTACGAGCAGTACTTC.

This clone was seen a few times. This rearrangement joins TRBV19 to TRBJ2-7; TRBD2 might be the D (6 bases). Germline V gene lookup returns CDR1 LNHDA and CDR2 SQIVND (reference sequence). The CDR3 totals 15 residues. Trimming shortened V by 4 bases and J by 3 bases, and 16 bases separated the two germline ends. The CDR3: CASSTLEAGNYEQYF. The CDR3 DNA reads as TGTGCCAGTAGTACCCTAGAGGCGGGAAACTACGAGCAGTACTTC.

Ten or more counts support this clone. CDR3 residues: CSASTYTQYF. Here the CDR3 DNA reads TGCAGTGCTAGTACGTATACGCAGTATTTT. V usage is TRBV20-1 and J usage is TRBJ2-3; D is uncertain. The V gene lost 3 bases and the J gene lost 7 bases, with 5 bases spanning the gap. This CDR3 contains 10 residues. CDR1 is DFQATT and CDR2 is SNEGSKA in the germline V gene (reference sequence).

Many counts were recorded for this clone. The chain combines TRBV3-1 with TRBJ1-6; D unclear. Trimming removed 5 bases from V and 0 bases from J, with 11 bases in between. The CDR3 totals 16 residues. CDR1 is LGHDT, CDR2 YNNKEL, per germline (reference sequence). For the CDR3, the DNA is TGTGCCAGCAGCTCCGGGTCCAGCTCCTATAATTCACCCCTCCACTTT. Protein sequence: CASSSGSSSYNSPLHF.